This T cell receptor (beta chain) is drawn from a study of T-cell memory formation after mild COVID-19. Notes on the study in general: Clones shrinking from day 15 to 85 showed even CD4/CD8 mixes; later expanders tilted CD4+. Chiefly within CM and EM were the contracting CD4+ clones; CD8+ ones were within EMRA.

TCR alpha and TCR beta cDNA libraries with sample barcodes and UMIs came from 5'RACE using constant-segment primers. TCRdb itself ran the 5' RACE reads through MiXCR, one entry per CDR3 protein. The sample records hundreds of thousands of distinct CDR3 sequences, under 20% being singletons. CDR1 is SGHRS and CDR2 is YFSETQ in the germline V gene. V trimming: 5 bases; J trimming: 2 bases; junction bases outside the gene matches: 5. CDR3 length: 14 amino acids. Concerning this clonotype itself: Its antigen remains unidentified.

This chain connects TRBV5-1 to TRBJ2-7, with TRBD2 matching over 9 bases. The sequence derives from a man in his late teens or twenties who had mild COVID-19 (a few samples of this study predate the infection). Cell type and time point are not known. The material sequenced was PBMCs or a T cell subset sorted from them (not recorded which). This CDR3 is CASRYGGGAYEQYF. CDR3 coding DNA: TGCGCCAGCAGATATGGCGGGGGGGCCTACGAGCAGTACTTC.